This paragraph covers one T cell receptor beta chain sequence. This record comes from a study of blood T cell repertoires in COVID-19. Overall study context: The samples span acute and convalescent COVID-19 from the United States, Italy and Spain. Sample material is recorded as cDNA or gDNA derived from T cells, B-cell-depleted T cells, or PBMCs.

This CDR3 has 18 residues. CDR1 SGHTA and CDR2 FQGNSA come from the germline V gene. With 5 bases removed from V and 0 bases from J, the gap between germline ends came to 20 bases. Original data processing: Using reference gene primer amplification, nucleated cell counts were estimated. The method was immunoSEQ multiplex PCR; TCRdb's version includes in-frame clones alone and lacks a portion of them. The V and J calls and the clone size are those of that table, but D and trimming were determined from the DNA. Here the sample spans about 120,000 clones, 82% being singletons. V gene TRBV7-2 combines with J gene TRBJ2-1; possible D gene TRBD1, 6 bases. The sequenced sample consisted of peripheral blood. The TCR was taken from a woman in her 70s with acute or convalescent COVID-19. In nucleotides, the CDR3 is TGTGCCAGCAGCCCCAGAGGGGGACGGGGCAGCTCCTACAATGAGCAGTTCTTC. Translated, it gives CASSPRGGRGSSYNEQFF. The full variable domain, with the rest looked up from reference TRBV7-2 and TRBJ2-1, is GAGVSQSPSNKVTEKGKDVELRCDPISGHTALYWYRQSLGQGLEFLIYFQGNSAPDKSGLPSDRFSAERTGGSVSTLTIQRTQQEDSAVYLCASSPRGGRGSSYNEQFFGPGTRLTVL.